These 12 T cell receptor beta chains share one sample of origin, sequenced in a study of cytomegalovirus exposure and HLA in healthy donors. The study ran its PCR with 60 Vbeta and 13 Jbeta primers. Clones were sequenced by immunoSEQ multiplex PCR, and TCRdb holds only the in-frame ones, with some missing. The sample gives around 99,000 clones, 70% to 80% of which show up once; 3% to 3.5% is in the top ten. Material: PBMCs. Receptors were obtained from a man in his forties in good health and CMV-seronegative.

This clone was detected a few times. The gene calls are TRBV5-4 and TRBJ2-5; possibly TRBD1 for D (6 bases). V shed 2 bases and J shed 5 bases, with 13 bases lying between them. The CDR3 contains 14 residues. Germline loops: CDR1 SGHNT, CDR2 YYREEE (reference sequence). CDR3 sequence (DNA): TGTGCCAGCAGCTTACAGGGTTCTCTGGAGACCCAGTACTTC. Amino acid sequence: CASSLQGSLETQYF. Full variable domain (missing parts from reference TRBV5-4 and TRBJ2-5): ETGVTQSPTHLIKTRGQQVTLRCSSQSGHNTVSWYQQALGQGPQFIFQYYREEENGRGNFPPRFSGLQFPNYSSELNVNALELDDSALYLCASSLQGSLETQYFGPGTRLLVL.

The chain combines TRBV9 with TRBJ2-3, with 15 bases fitting TRBD2. Germline-derived CDR1 and CDR2 are SGDLS and YYNGEE. The CDR3 length is 17 residues. The J segment lost 3 bases and the V segment lost 4 bases, leaving 6 bases of the junction unmatched. The CDR3 loop is CASSKGLAGGWTDTQYF. CDR3 sequence (DNA): TGTGCCAGCAGCAAGGGACTAGCGGGGGGATGGACAGATACGCAGTATTTT.

The sample holds one count of this clone. The chain has TRBV6-5 and TRBJ2-3, with D tentatively TRBD1 (6 bases). This CDR3 has 14 residues. Deletions cut 6 bases from V and 0 bases from J, with 10 bases between. CDR1 is MNHEY and CDR2 is SVGAGI in the germline V gene. This chain's CDR3 is CASSRTVSTDTQYF. CDR3 nucleotide sequence: TGTGCCAGCAGCAGGACAGTTAGCACAGATACGCAGTATTTT.

The rearrangement links TRBV2 to TRBJ2-5, with no clear D. The length of the CDR3 is 11 residues. V was shortened by 6 bases and J by 5 bases, with 7 bases between the two germline ends. Per the germline V gene, CDR1 is SNHLY and CDR2 is FYNNEI. CDR3 amino acids: CASSPRETQYF. The CDR3 nucleotides read TGTGCCAGCAGCCCACGGGAGACCCAGTACTTC.

The chain employs TRBV6-1 and TRBJ2-7; the match to TRBD1 covers 8 bases. The CDR3 is 15 amino acids. J gave up 0 bases and V 6 bases, and 7 bases lay outside the gene matches. CDR1 and CDR2 from the germline V gene are MNHNS and SASEGT. In DNA form, the CDR3 reads TGTGCCAGCAGGGAGGACAGGGCTTACTCCTACGAGCAGTACTTC. As protein: CASREDRAYSYEQYF.

The count of this clone is one. This chain links TRBV6-1 with TRBJ2-7; D might be TRBD1 (6 bases). The V gene lost 6 bases and the J gene lost 2 bases, with 14 bases spanning the gap. This CDR3 spans 14 amino acids. Germline loops: CDR1 MNHNS, CDR2 SASEGT. The CDR3 nucleotides are TGTGCCAGCAGCAGCGGACAGAGAACCTACGAGCAGTACTTC. It specifies CASSSGQRTYEQYF.

This clone is a singleton in its sample. The DNA for the CDR3 is TGTGCCAGCAGTCCCTCCGGGACTAGCGGGATTCACGTGTTCTTC. Its translation is CASSPSGTSGIHVFF. The chain employs TRBV28 and TRBJ2-1; 13 nucleotides align to TRBD2. CDR1 and CDR2 (germline): MDHEN, SYDVKM. The CDR3 runs 15 residues. The junction had 13 bases not matched to a gene; V was cut back by 5 bases and J by 15 bases.

The chain links TRBV5-1 to TRBJ1-3; 8 bases fit TRBD1. This CDR3 has 12 amino acids. V lost 0 bases, J lost 16 bases, and 6 bases stayed unmatched. CDR1 and CDR2 from the germline V gene are SGHRS and YFSETQ. The CDR3 is CASSLGQGIFYF. CDR3 coding DNA: TGCGCCAGCAGCTTGGGACAGGGGATTTTCTATTTT.

CDR3 loop: CSVSLPSGGADTQYF. The DNA for the CDR3 is TGCAGCGTTTCCCTTCCTAGCGGGGGTGCAGATACGCAGTATTTT. V gene TRBV29-1 combines with J gene TRBJ2-3, with 10 bases matching TRBD2. CDR3 length: 15 residues. V lost 5 bases and J lost 4; bases outside the gene matches: 9. Germline V gene data show CDR1 as SQVTM and CDR2 as ANQGSEA.

The rearrangement links TRBV9 to TRBJ1-2; 10 bases are a match to TRBD1. The CDR3 consists of 14 residues. Germline V lookup: CDR1 SGDLS, CDR2 YYNGEE. Trimming at V came to 4 bases and at J to 3 bases, leaving 3 bases not matched to a gene. As DNA, the CDR3 is TGTGCCAGCAGCATGGACAGGGGGGACTATGGCTACACCTTC. Amino acid sequence: CASSMDRGDYGYTF.

The chain employs TRBV19 and TRBJ2-6, with D tentatively TRBD2 (7 bases). Germline-derived CDR1 and CDR2 are LNHDA and SQIVND (reference sequence). Trimming stripped 7 bases from V and 4 bases from J, with 20 bases between. The CDR3 has 17 amino acids. The CDR3 here is CASTDWGGESGANVLTF. CDR3 nucleotide sequence: TGTGCCAGTACCGACTGGGGGGGCGAGTCCGGGGCCAACGTCCTGACTTTC.

A single count supports this clone. The rearrangement uses TRBV28 and TRBJ1-4, with TRBD1 matching over 8 bases. V was clipped by 5 bases and J by 8 bases; unmatched bases: 10. The germline V gene has CDR1 MDHEN and CDR2 SYDVKM. The CDR3 consists of 15 residues. CDR3 sequence: CASSTRTGRYEKLFF. The CDR3 DNA sequence: TGTGCCAGCAGTACGAGGACAGGGAGATACGAAAAACTGTTTTTT.